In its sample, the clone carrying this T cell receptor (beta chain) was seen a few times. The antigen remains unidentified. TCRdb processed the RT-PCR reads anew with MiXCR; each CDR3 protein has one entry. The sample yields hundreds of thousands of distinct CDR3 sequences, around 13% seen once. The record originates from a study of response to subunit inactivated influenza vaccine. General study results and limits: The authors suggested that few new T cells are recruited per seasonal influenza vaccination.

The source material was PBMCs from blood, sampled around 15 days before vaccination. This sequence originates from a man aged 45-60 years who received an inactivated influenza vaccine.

The CDR3 region has the DNA TGCGCCAGCAGCCAAGATAGGGCAACAGGGGGAGAAAAACTGTTTTTT. It is translated as CASSQDRATGGEKLFF. V gene TRBV4-3 combines with J gene TRBJ1-4; 8 bases map to TRBD1. The CDR3 length is 16 residues. The trim removed 0 bases at V and 8 bases at J, leaving 8 bases unmatched. CDR1 and CDR2 from the germline V gene are LGHNA and YSLEER.